This paragraph reports one T cell receptor beta chain. A PCR-confirmed or clinician-diagnosed COVID-19 case had contacted exposed participants within 2 weeks of entry. The record originates from a study of blood T cell repertoires in COVID-19. J lost 7 bases, V lost 5 bases, and 9 bases had no gene match. The CDR3 extends over 15 amino acids. Germline V gives CDR1 SQVTM, CDR2 ANQGSEA. The method was immunoSEQ multiplex PCR; TCRdb's version includes in-frame clones alone and lacks a portion of them. The sample has approximately 250,000 clones; roughly 90% are singletons. This receptor was identified in a man in his forties who had been exposed to COVID-19. Specimen: PBMCs or T cells enriched from blood (not recorded which). The gene calls are TRBV29-1 and TRBJ1-4; TRBD1 agrees at 11 bases. The CDR3 region is CSVRTGGASAEKLFF. In DNA, the CDR3 is TGCAGCGTTAGGACAGGGGGCGCTTCAGCTGAAAAACTGTTTTTT.